Below are 27 T cell receptor beta chains sequenced from a single sample in a study of beta chain features in type 1 diabetes. Sequencing targeted expressed TCRB transcripts, as all isolated RNA had been reverse transcribed. This table comes from immunoSEQ multiplex PCR, and its TCRdb copy is limited to in-frame clones, with some not included. The table lists about 15,000 clones, approximately 45% of them singletons. Source material: stem cell memory CD4+ T cells from blood. These receptors came from a woman aged 40 to 49 in good health.

This clone came up a few times. CDR3 in amino acids: CASSIDAGGPGEQFF. The CDR3 coding sequence is TGTGCCAGTAGTATAGATGCGGGGGGGCCGGGGGAGCAGTTCTTC. The chain joins TRBV19 to TRBJ2-1; 9 nucleotides align to TRBD2. The J segment lost 10 bases and the V segment lost 0 bases, leaving 7 bases of the junction unmatched. The CDR3 runs 15 residues. CDR1 is LNHDA, CDR2 SQIVND, per germline (reference sequence).

The CDR3 spells CASSDRQLHREKLFF. The CDR3 bases are TGTGCCAGCAGCGATCGACAGCTCCACCGGGAAAAACTGTTTTTT. J is TRBJ1-4 and V is TRBV5-4; weak D call: TRBD1 (5 bases). Germline lookup yields CDR1 SGHNT and CDR2 YYREEE (reference sequence). This CDR3 spans 15 amino acids. The germline V and J ends were trimmed by 4 bases and 8 bases, with 18 bases remaining between them.

The chain is built from TRBV7-9 and TRBJ2-3; unclear D gene. Per germline, CDR1 SEHNR and CDR2 FQNEAQ (reference sequence). With 5 bases removed from V and 1 base from J, the gap between germline ends came to 7 bases. The CDR3 spans 13 residues. The CDR3 region has the DNA TGTGCCAGCAGCCGGGTGGGCACAGATACGCAGTATTTT. Translation gives CASSRVGTDTQYF.

This clone was counted a few times. V and J are TRBV11-3 and TRBJ2-7, with unresolved D. The length of the CDR3 is 13 residues. From germline, CDR1 is SGHNT and CDR2 YENEEA. V was pared by 2 bases and J by 3 bases, with 8 bases between. The CDR3: CASSLTAGYEQYF. CDR3 bases: TGTGCCAGCAGCTTAACAGCCGGCTACGAGCAGTACTTC.

CDR3 nucleotide sequence: TGTGCCAGCAGCGCCACCGTAGGGGGGGGACCGGACGAGACCCAGTACTTC. Translating gives CASSATVGGGPDETQYF. The chain links TRBV9 to TRBJ2-5, with TRBD2 as a possible D gene (7 bases). Germline V lookup: CDR1 SGDLS, CDR2 YYNGEE. The CDR3 totals 17 residues. With 3 bases removed from V and 5 bases from J, the gap between germline ends came to 23 bases.

The chain carries TRBV19 and TRBJ1-1; no clear D. Germline V gene data show CDR1 as LNHDA and CDR2 as SQIVND (reference sequence). Trimming cost V 5 bases and J 0 bases, with 7 bases left between them. The CDR3 has 13 residues. Here the CDR3 DNA reads TGTGCCAGTAGTCGGCGGGTGAACACTGAAGCTTTCTTT. Translating gives CASSRRVNTEAFF.

The chain is built from TRBV5-1 and TRBJ1-2, with D tentatively TRBD1 (5 bases). The germline V gene encodes CDR1 SGHRS and CDR2 YFSETQ. V was shortened by 0 bases and J by 6 bases, with 12 bases between the two germline ends. CDR3 size: 14 residues. CDR3 in amino acids: CASSLAGGVDGYTF. Here the CDR3 DNA reads TGCGCCAGCAGCTTGGCCGGGGGGGTAGATGGCTACACCTTC. The whole variable domain, filled in from reference TRBV5-1 and TRBJ1-2, reads KAGVTQTPRYLIKTRGQQVTLSCSPISGHRSVSWYQQTPGQGLQFLFEYFSETQRNKGNFPGRFSGRQFSNSRSEMNVSTLELGDSALYLCASSLAGGVDGYTFGSGTRLTVV.

CDR3 residues: CASASLRDRNYETQYF. The CDR3 DNA reads TGTGCCAGCGCCTCTCTCCGGGACAGGAATTATGAGACCCAGTACTTC. V gene TRBV11-3 combines with J gene TRBJ2-5; 8 bases map to TRBD1. The trim removed 8 bases at V and 5 bases at J, leaving 16 bases unmatched. This CDR3 region has 16 residues. The germline V gene encodes CDR1 SGHNT and CDR2 YENEEA.

The chain is built from TRBV6-1 and TRBJ1-5, with D perhaps TRBD1 (6 bases). V lost 6 bases to trimming and J lost 1 base, with 13 bases between them. There are 15 residues in the CDR3. The germline V gene encodes CDR1 MNHNS and CDR2 SASEGT. CDR3 region: CASRFEDRSNQPQHF. Here the CDR3 DNA reads TGTGCCAGCAGATTTGAGGACAGAAGCAATCAGCCCCAGCATTTT.

This clone occurred a few times. This chain uses TRBV18 with TRBJ1-2, with unresolved D. The CDR3 spans 15 residues. Germline V CDR1 and CDR2: KGHSH, LQKENI. Trimming shortened V by 4 bases and J by 1 base, and 13 bases separated the two germline ends. CDR3 loop: CASSRREEHNYGYTF. CDR3 DNA: TGTGCCAGCTCACGGAGGGAAGAACATAACTATGGCTACACCTTC.

The chain is built from TRBV5-8 and TRBJ2-1; TRBD1 matches at 8 bases. Germline assignment: CDR1 SGHTS and CDR2 YDEGEE. CDR3 length: 15 residues. The junction had 9 bases not matched to a gene; V was cut back by 4 bases and J by 6 bases. The CDR3 loop is CASSRGTGHLNEQFF. Written as DNA, the CDR3 is TGTGCCAGCAGCCGAGGGACAGGACACCTCAATGAGCAGTTCTTC.

In this sample, this clone turned up a few times. This chain connects TRBV14 to TRBJ2-7, with 10 bases lining up with TRBD1. The germline V gene has CDR1 SGHDN and CDR2 FVKESK. This CDR3 is built from 16 residues. V gave up 3 bases and J gave up 0 bases; unmatched junction bases: 5. The CDR3 DNA reads as TGTGCCAGCAGCCAGAGGGGACAGGGGTCCTCCTACGAGCAGTACTTC. Protein: CASSQRGQGSSYEQYF.

V usage is TRBV9 and J usage is TRBJ1-2; tentatively, D is TRBD1 (5 bases). The CDR3 sequence is 16 residues long. Germline lookup yields CDR1 SGDLS and CDR2 YYNGEE. Trimming cost V 0 bases and J 0 bases, with 12 bases left between them. CDR3 sequence (DNA): TGTGCCAGCAGCGTAGCATCCAGGGCCTCTAACTATGGCTACACCTTC. Translated, it gives CASSVASRASNYGYTF. The entire variable domain, with the rest obtained from reference TRBV9 and TRBJ1-2, is as follows: DSGVTQTPKHLITATGQRVTLRCSPRSGDLSVYWYQQSLDQGLQFLIQYYNGEERAKGNILERFSAQQFPDLHSELNLSSLELGDSALYFCASSVASRASNYGYTFGSGTRLTVV.

J is TRBJ1-4 and V is TRBV2; 8 bases match TRBD1. The V gene end was trimmed by 8 bases and the J gene end by 7 bases; junction bases not matched to a gene: 6. The CDR3 has 13 amino acids. In germline, CDR1 is SNHLY, CDR2 FYNNEI. This CDR3 reads CASEDRAPEKLFF. The DNA for the CDR3 is TGTGCCAGCGAGGACAGGGCCCCTGAAAAACTGTTTTTT.

The chain employs TRBV4-3 and TRBJ2-3; tentatively, D is TRBD2 (6 bases). Germline assignment: CDR1 LGHNA and CDR2 YSLEER. Trimming left V 2 bases short and J 4 bases short, with 16 bases between. The CDR3 length is 16 residues. The CDR3 reads CASSQRAGGMADTQYF. CDR3 nucleotides: TGCGCCAGCAGCCAACGGGCCGGGGGTATGGCAGATACGCAGTATTTT.

Comments on this clone: This may stem from a read error, because a much larger clone lies one nucleotide away. The same CDR3 arises from other DNA sequences in this sample as well. V and J are TRBV7-9 and TRBJ2-7; a weak D match, TRBD2 (5 bases). Trimming took 5 bases from V and 2 from J, leaving 10 bases between them. The CDR3 covers 13 residues. Germline loops: CDR1 SEHNR, CDR2 FQNEAQ (reference sequence). CDR3 amino acids: CASSPLGTYEQYF. DNA for the CDR3: TGTGCCAGCAGCCCCCTCGGGACCTACGAGCAGTACTTC.

The gene calls are TRBV11-2 and TRBJ2-1; a possible D gene is TRBD2 (6 bases). The CDR3 is 17 residues long. V lost 4 bases to trimming and J lost 5 bases, with 21 bases between them. Looked up from germline, CDR1 is SGHAT and CDR2 is FQNNGV. The CDR3 DNA is TGTGCCAGCAGCTCCACCCCTACCGGCGGGGCTGACAATGAGCAGTTCTTC. It specifies CASSSTPTGGADNEQFF.

In this sample, this clone turned up a few times. The chain joins TRBV2 to TRBJ2-1, with TRBD2 matching 9 bases. This CDR3 is 17 amino acids long. Germline-derived CDR1 and CDR2 are SNHLY and FYNNEI. J was trimmed by 4 bases and V by 7 bases; bases with no gene match: 14. CDR3 amino acids: CASTYHGGAGGYNEQFF. The DNA for the CDR3 is TGTGCCAGCACCTACCATGGCGGAGCGGGGGGATACAATGAGCAGTTCTTC.

The CDR3 here is CSVRTGDYGYTF. In DNA form, the CDR3 reads TGCAGCGTACGGACAGGGGACTATGGCTACACCTTC. The chain links TRBV29-1 to TRBJ1-2, with 9 positions matching TRBD1. Germline CDR1 SQVTM, CDR2 ANQGSEA. V was pared by 6 bases and J by 3 bases, with 2 bases of the junction left unmatched. The length of the CDR3 is 12 residues.

This clone appeared a single time. The chain has TRBV5-5 and TRBJ1-1; TRBD1 matches 7 bases. Germline assignment: CDR1 SGHKS and CDR2 YYEKEE (reference sequence). With V trimmed by 2 bases and J by 5 bases, 0 bases remained unmatched. The CDR3 covers 12 residues. CDR3 protein: CASSLQGTEAFF. CDR3 DNA: TGTGCCAGCAGCTTACAGGGGACTGAAGCTTTCTTT.

This clone was seen only a few times. The chain is built from TRBV7-2 and TRBJ2-7; 9 bases match TRBD1. The CDR3 contains 12 residues. Germline V CDR1 and CDR2: SGHTA, FQGNSA. Trimming cost V 5 bases and J 9 bases; bases outside gene matches: 5. This chain's CDR3 is CASSGDRGGQYF. CDR3 DNA sequence: TGTGCCAGCAGCGGCGACAGGGGGGGGCAGTACTTC.

This clone was detected a few times. This rearrangement joins TRBV6-6 to TRBJ2-7; tentatively, D is TRBD1 (5 bases). This CDR3 spans 15 amino acids. CDR1 MNHNY and CDR2 SVGAGI come from the germline V gene (reference sequence). V was shortened by 0 bases and J by 4 bases, with 13 bases between the two germline ends. The CDR3 sequence: CASSYSPTEPYEQYF. The CDR3 DNA reads as TGTGCCAGCAGTTACTCGCCGACAGAACCTTACGAGCAGTACTTC.

The gene calls are TRBV7-6 and TRBJ2-7; 9 bases are shared with TRBD1. After removal of 5 bases from V and 4 bases from J, the junction contained 9 bases not matched to a gene. The CDR3 spans 15 residues. Germline-derived CDR1 and CDR2 are SGHVS and FNYEAQ. For the CDR3, the DNA is TGTGCCAGCAGCCCCATCGGGGACAGGGAATACGAGCAGTACTTC. Encoded protein: CASSPIGDREYEQYF.

This clone was seen a handful of times. This chain links TRBV19 with TRBJ1-6; D uncertain. The CDR3 runs 14 residues. CDR1 and CDR2 (germline): LNHDA, SQIVND (reference sequence). V dropped 5 bases and J dropped 8 bases, with 13 bases sitting between them. CDR3 bases: TGTGCCAGTAGTCGGAGGAGGGAGGATTCACCCCTCCACTTT. The encoded protein is CASSRRREDSPLHF.

This chain links TRBV5-1 with TRBJ1-1, with D perhaps matching TRBD1 (6 bases). V lost 4 bases, J lost 4 bases, and 17 bases lay in between. The germline V gene encodes CDR1 SGHRS and CDR2 YFSETQ. This CDR3 is 15 amino acids long. The DNA of the CDR3 is TGCGCCAGCAGCCCGGCCAGGGGCTCGGGCACTGAAGCTTTCTTT. Translating it yields CASSPARGSGTEAFF.

The chain links TRBV29-1 to TRBJ1-1; no clear D gene. Germline CDR1 and CDR2: SQVTM and ANQGSEA. Between the trimmed V and J ends, which lost 3 bases and 0 bases, there was a span of 8 bases. This CDR3 is built from 13 residues. The CDR3 nucleotides are TGCAGCGTTGAGGGCCGACTGAACACTGAAGCTTTCTTT. Translation: CSVEGRLNTEAFF.

The chain is built from TRBV6-5 and TRBJ2-3, with a tentative D call TRBD2 (5 bases). Germline lookup yields CDR1 MNHEY and CDR2 SVGAGI. This CDR3 spans 12 amino acids. The V and J ends lost 2 bases and 6 bases respectively, with 6 bases between them. This chain's CDR3 is CASSYREDTQYF. As DNA, the CDR3 is TGTGCCAGCAGTTACAGGGAGGATACGCAGTATTTT.